The clone carrying this TCR beta chain occurred many times. The antigen remains undetermined. Germline is not matched at one junction end, which may reflect a read error. It was RNA transcripts that yielded the amplified TCR beta CDR3 regions. The TCR CDR3 was amplified in a first-round RT-PCR using the HTBI primer set. MiXCR was run by TCRdb on the multiplex PCR reads, yielding one entry per CDR3 protein. The sample carries hundreds of thousands of distinct CDR3 sequences, about 12% recorded once. The data belong to a study of T cells in Graves' hyperthyroidism and ophthalmopathy. Study-level points and caveats: Among clonotypes expanded in thyroid above 0.001, most were also found in blood.

The CDR3 totals 14 residues. CDR1 DFQATT and CDR2 SNEGSKA come from the germline V gene (reference sequence). Material for sequencing was blood. This sequence was found in a young woman with Graves' hyperthyroidism. V usage is TRBV20-1 and J usage is TRBJ2-3; D ambiguous. CDR3 residues: CSAPKSSRADTQYF. The CDR3 DNA reads as TGCAGTGCCCCCAAGTCTAGTCGGGCGGATACACAGTATTTT.